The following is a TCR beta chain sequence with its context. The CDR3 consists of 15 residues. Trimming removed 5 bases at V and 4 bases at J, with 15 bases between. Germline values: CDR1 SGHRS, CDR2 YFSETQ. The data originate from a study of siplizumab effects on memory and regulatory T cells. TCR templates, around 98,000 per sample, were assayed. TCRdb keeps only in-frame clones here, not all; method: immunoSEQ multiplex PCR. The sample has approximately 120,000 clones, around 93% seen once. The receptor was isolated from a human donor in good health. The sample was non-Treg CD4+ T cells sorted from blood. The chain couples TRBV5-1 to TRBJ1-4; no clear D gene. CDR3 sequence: CASRMVLGYNEKLFF. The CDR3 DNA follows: TGCGCCAGCAGGATGGTGTTAGGGTATAATGAAAAACTGTTTTTT.